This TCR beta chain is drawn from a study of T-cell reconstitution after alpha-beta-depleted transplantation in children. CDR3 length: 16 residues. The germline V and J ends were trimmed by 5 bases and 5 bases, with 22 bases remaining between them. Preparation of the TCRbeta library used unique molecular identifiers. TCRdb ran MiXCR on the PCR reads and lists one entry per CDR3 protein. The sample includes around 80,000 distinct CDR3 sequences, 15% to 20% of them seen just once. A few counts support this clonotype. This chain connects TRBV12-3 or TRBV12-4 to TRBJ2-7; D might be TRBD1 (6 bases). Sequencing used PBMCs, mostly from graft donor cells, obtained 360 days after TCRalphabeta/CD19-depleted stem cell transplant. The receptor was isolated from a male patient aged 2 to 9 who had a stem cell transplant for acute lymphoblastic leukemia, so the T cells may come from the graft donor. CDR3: CASSRGYGDRQDEQYF. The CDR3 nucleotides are TGTGCCAGCAGTCGTGGCTACGGCGACAGACAGGACGAGCAGTACTTC.